The 30 T cell receptor beta chains in this list originate from one sample, sequenced in a study of control samples from healthy donors and cancer patients. Clones were read by immunoSEQ multiplex PCR, and TCRdb kept only the in-frame ones, dropping some. The table lists over 150,000 clones, approximately 92% of them singletons, with 1.4% in the top ten. The material sequenced was blood. The receptors derive from a man aged 30 to 39 in good health.

CDR3 sequence (DNA): TGCGCCAGCAGCTTGGGGGCTAGCACCGAGCAGTTCTTC. It translates to CASSLGASTEQFF. This chain joins TRBV5-1 and TRBJ2-1, with D possibly TRBD2 on 5 matching bases. CDR3 length: 13 amino acids. Germline loops: CDR1 SGHRS, CDR2 YFSETQ. The V end lost 0 bases, the J end lost 10 bases, and 11 bases lay between the germline ends.

The chain links TRBV5-1 to TRBJ2-7; 9 bases line up with TRBD2. The CDR3 has 15 residues. The ends lost 5 bases at V and 3 bases at J; junction bases unmatched: 9. Germline CDR1 is SGHRS and CDR2 is YFSETQ. Here the CDR3 reads CASRMASGNYYEQYF. CDR3 nucleotide sequence: TGCGCCAGCAGGATGGCTAGCGGGAACTACTACGAGCAGTACTTC.

This rearrangement joins TRBV6-5 to TRBJ1-1; 8 positions agree with TRBD1. This CDR3 is built from 14 residues. The V and J ends lost 6 bases and 3 bases, in that order; junction bases with no gene match: 6. CDR1 MNHEY and CDR2 SVGAGI come from the germline V gene. Written as DNA, the CDR3 is TGTGCCAGCAGGCAGGACAGGGCGGACACTGAAGCTTTCTTT. Encoded protein: CASRQDRADTEAFF.

The rearrangement links TRBV30 to TRBJ2-5, with 9 bases lining up with TRBD1. The CDR3 spans 14 residues. From germline, CDR1 is GTSNPN and CDR2 SVGIG (reference sequence). Trimming at V came to 0 bases and at J to 2 bases, leaving 1 base not matched to a gene. CDR3 DNA: TGTGCCTGGAGTGTCGACAGGGGGCAAGAGACCCAGTACTTC. The encoded protein is CAWSVDRGQETQYF.

The V gene is TRBV24-1, the J gene TRBJ2-5; a possible D gene is TRBD1 (6 bases). This CDR3 spans 19 amino acids. The ends were cut back, 6 bases at V and 3 bases at J, with 28 bases in the middle. CDR1 KGHDR and CDR2 SFDVKD come from the germline V gene. CDR3 nucleotides: TGTGCCACCAGTTCATTTTCTAGACCCCCGGGGACAAGAAAAGAGACCCAGTACTTC. Its translation is CATSSFSRPPGTRKETQYF.

The V gene is TRBV5-1, the J gene TRBJ1-6; the match to TRBD1 covers 7 bases. J was trimmed by 6 bases and V by 3 bases; bases with no gene match: 9. CDR1 is SGHRS, CDR2 YFSETQ, per germline. There are 16 residues in the CDR3. DNA for the CDR3: TGCGCCAGCAGCTGGAGGGCAGGGGGATCTAATTCACCCCTCCACTTT. The encoded protein is CASSWRAGGSNSPLHF. Full variable domain (rest looked up from reference TRBV5-1 and TRBJ1-6): KAGVTQTPRYLIKTRGQQVTLSCSPISGHRSVSWYQQTPGQGLQFLFEYFSETQRNKGNFPGRFSGRQFSNSRSEMNVSTLELGDSALYLCASSWRAGGSNSPLHFGNGTRLTVT.

The gene calls are TRBV6-5 and TRBJ2-7, with D unclear. Per germline, CDR1 MNHEY and CDR2 SVGAGI. The CDR3 has 12 residues. V dropped 7 bases and J dropped 2 bases, with 9 bases sitting between them. This chain's CDR3 is CASTPGPYEQYF. DNA for the CDR3: TGTGCCAGCACTCCAGGCCCCTACGAGCAGTACTTC.

The chain joins TRBV7-3 to TRBJ1-2; a possible D gene is TRBD1 (5 bases). V was shortened by 8 bases and J by 4 bases, with 8 bases between the two germline ends. The CDR3 runs 11 residues. CDR1 and CDR2 from the germline V gene are SGHTA and FQGTGA. Written as DNA, the CDR3 is TGTGCCAGCGGAGGGACCTATGGCTACACCTTC. Translating it yields CASGGTYGYTF.

The chain carries TRBV30 and TRBJ2-7; 7 bases line up with TRBD1. The V gene end was trimmed by 5 bases and the J gene end by 7 bases; junction bases not matched to a gene: 11. CDR3 length: 13 amino acids. Germline loops: CDR1 GTSNPN, CDR2 SVGIG (reference sequence). The CDR3 DNA follows: TGTGCCTGGGAGGGGAGTCAGACAGGGGAGCAGTACTTC. Amino acids: CAWEGSQTGEQYF.

The rearrangement uses TRBV10-3 and TRBJ2-3, with 12 bases fitting TRBD2. CDR1 is ENHRY and CDR2 is SYGVKD in the germline V gene. Germline trimming cut 3 bases from V and 3 bases from J; bases unmatched to any gene: 1. This CDR3 contains 15 residues. The CDR3 nucleotides read TGTGCCATCAGTGACACTAGCGGGAGGACAGATACGCAGTATTTT. This gives the protein CAISDTSGRTDTQYF.

The V and J genes are TRBV11-2 and TRBJ2-7; the match to TRBD1 covers 8 bases. V was pared by 4 bases and J by 0 bases, with 8 bases of the junction left unmatched. The germline gives CDR1 SGHAT, CDR2 FQNNGV. The CDR3 sequence is 16 residues long. CDR3 amino acids: CASSSGRDRRSYEQYF. CDR3 bases: TGTGCCAGCAGCTCTGGGCGGGACAGGCGCTCCTACGAGCAGTACTTC.

J is TRBJ2-3 and V is TRBV9; the match to TRBD1 covers 7 bases. This CDR3 is 16 amino acids long. Losses at the gene ends were 2 bases for V and 2 bases for J; bases not matched to a gene: 8. CDR1 is SGDLS and CDR2 is YYNGEE in the germline V gene. CDR3 DNA sequence: TGTGCCAGCAGCGTCTTGGGACAGACATACACAGATACGCAGTATTTT. Protein sequence: CASSVLGQTYTDTQYF.

A single count supports this clone. This rearrangement joins TRBV9 to TRBJ1-3; tentative D call: TRBD1 (6 bases). The CDR3 has 16 amino acids. CDR1 is SGDLS and CDR2 is YYNGEE in the germline V gene. The V end lost 0 bases, the J end lost 4 bases, and 14 bases lay between the germline ends. CDR3 nucleotide sequence: TGTGCCAGCAGCGTAGAGCAGGGGATGCTAGGAAACACCATATATTTT. Translation: CASSVEQGMLGNTIYF.

This clone was detected a few times. The rearrangement uses TRBV19 and TRBJ2-7; possibly TRBD1 for D (5 bases). V lost 5 bases to trimming and J lost 4 bases, with 9 bases between them. This CDR3 has 12 amino acids. Germline V gives CDR1 LNHDA, CDR2 SQIVND (reference sequence). CDR3 residues: CASSASGYEQYF. The DNA of the CDR3 is TGTGCCAGTAGTGCTTCAGGGTACGAGCAGTACTTC.

The chain links TRBV9 to TRBJ1-2, with D tentatively TRBD1 (6 bases). V was cut by 3 bases and J by 0 bases, with 15 bases left in between. The CDR3 has 16 residues. Germline V gene lookup returns CDR1 SGDLS and CDR2 YYNGEE. Here the CDR3 DNA reads TGTGCCAGCAGCGCACTCGCGGACAGCTCTAACTATGGCTACACCTTC. Protein sequence: CASSALADSSNYGYTF. Together with reference TRBV9 and TRBJ1-2, the CDR3 gives the full variable domain: DSGVTQTPKHLITATGQRVTLRCSPRSGDLSVYWYQQSLDQGLQFLIQYYNGEERAKGNILERFSAQQFPDLHSELNLSSLELGDSALYFCASSALADSSNYGYTFGSGTRLTVV.

CDR3 in DNA: TGTGCCAGCAGTGAAATTGGGGACACTGAAGCTTTCTTT. It is translated as CASSEIGDTEAFF. V is TRBV6-1 and J is TRBJ1-1; D remains ambiguous. The V end was cut by 2 bases, the J end by 3 bases, with 7 bases between. The CDR3 covers 13 residues. In germline, CDR1 is MNHNS, CDR2 SASEGT.

The J gene is TRBJ1-4, the V gene TRBV4-3; 9 bases are shared with TRBD1. The V and J ends lost 1 base and 5 bases, in that order; junction bases with no gene match: 5. Looked up from germline, CDR1 is LGHNA and CDR2 is YSLEER. The CDR3 is 16 amino acids. CDR3: CASSQGEGTGNEKLFF. As DNA, the CDR3 is TGCGCCAGCAGCCAAGGAGAAGGGACAGGGAATGAAAAACTGTTTTTT.

The chain recombines TRBV27 with TRBJ1-2, with 9 bases matching TRBD1. The length of the CDR3 is 15 residues. Trimming at V came to 2 bases and at J to 6 bases, leaving 7 bases not matched to a gene. Per the germline V gene, CDR1 is MNHEY and CDR2 is SMNVEV (reference sequence). The CDR3 coding sequence is TGTGCCAGCAGTTTAATTCGGGGACAGGGCGATGGCTACACCTTC. Translated, it gives CASSLIRGQGDGYTF.

The genes are TRBV15 and TRBJ2-1; D gene uncertain. Per germline, CDR1 LNHNV and CDR2 YYDKDF (reference sequence). This CDR3 comprises 14 residues. Trimming cost V 3 bases and J 7 bases, with 13 bases left between them. The CDR3, as DNA: TGTGCCACCAGCAGCTTTTTCTTGTCGAATGAGCAGTTCTTC. It is translated as CATSSFFLSNEQFF.

This clone showed up just once. V usage is TRBV18 and J usage is TRBJ1-1; 7 bases match TRBD1. With V trimmed by 4 bases and J by 1 base, 12 bases remained unmatched. The CDR3 length is 17 residues. CDR1 and CDR2 from the germline V gene are KGHSH and LQKENI. CDR3 in amino acids: CASSRGQQGSWNTEAFF. CDR3 DNA sequence: TGTGCCAGCTCACGGGGACAACAGGGGTCGTGGAACACTGAAGCTTTCTTT.

Regarding this clone: An end of the junction differs from the germline gene, which may be a read error. The V gene is TRBV18, the J gene TRBJ2-7, with D perhaps given as TRBD1 or TRBD2 (5 bases each). The CDR3 spans 15 residues. The germline V gene has CDR1 KGHSH and CDR2 LQKENI. CDR3 DNA: TGTGCCAACTCACCGGGTACGGGGCCCTCCTACGAGCAGTACTTC. Translation: CANSPGTGPSYEQYF.

The V and J genes are TRBV19 and TRBJ2-4, with a possible D match to TRBD2 (5 bases). CDR1 is LNHDA, CDR2 SQIVND, per germline (reference sequence). The V end lost 3 bases, the J end lost 6 bases, and 15 bases lay between the germline ends. The CDR3 has 15 residues. The CDR3 DNA follows: TGTGCCAGTAGTATGAAGAGGGATAAGGGAAACATTCAGTACTTC. Translated, it gives CASSMKRDKGNIQYF.

Details on this clone: Other DNA sequences in this sample translate to the same CDR3. The genes are TRBV9 and TRBJ2-3; D remains unclear. This CDR3 is 13 amino acids long. V lost 0 bases and J 0 bases, leaving 2 bases between the germline ends. Germline V gene lookup returns CDR1 SGDLS and CDR2 YYNGEE. CDR3 sequence (DNA): TGTGCCAGCAGCGTAGTAAGCACAGATACGCAGTATTTT. This translates into CASSVVSTDTQYF.

The chain is built from TRBV5-1 and TRBJ2-7; the D gene could be TRBD1 or TRBD2 (5 bases each). This CDR3 spans 16 amino acids. Trimming removed 4 bases at V and 2 bases at J, with 19 bases between. Germline CDR1 reads SGHRS; CDR2 reads YFSETQ. The CDR3 DNA is TGCGCCAGCAGCCTGGGATCCCGGGACGGAACCTACGAGCAGTACTTC. Its protein is CASSLGSRDGTYEQYF.

The DNA of the CDR3 is TGTGCCAGCAGCCAAGATGGGGGGAACACCATATATTTT. Its translation: CASSQDGGNTIYF. The J gene is TRBJ1-3, the V gene TRBV3-1 (or the pseudogene TRBV3-2); D is possibly TRBD1 (5 bases). V was clipped by 0 bases and J by 7 bases, with 7 bases between them. Germline CDR1 is LGHDT and CDR2 is YNNKEL (reference sequence). The CDR3 runs to 13 residues.

The CDR3 region has the DNA TGTGCCAGCAGTTTAAAGGAGAACACTGAAGCTTTCTTT. The encoded protein is CASSLKENTEAFF. V gene TRBV27 combines with J gene TRBJ1-1; D remains unclear. Germline CDR1 and CDR2: MNHEY and SMNVEV (reference sequence). V was trimmed by 2 bases and J by 1 base, leaving 5 bases between them. This CDR3 is built from 13 residues.

V is TRBV11-2 and J is TRBJ2-7; 7 bases line up with TRBD1. The CDR3 extends over 15 amino acids. CDR1 and CDR2 from the germline V gene are SGHAT and FQNNGV. V trimming: 5 bases; J trimming: 1 base; junction bases outside the gene matches: 8. DNA for the CDR3: TGTGCCAGCAGCCTTAATAGGGACAGTTCCTACGAGCAGTACTTC. It translates to CASSLNRDSSYEQYF. The full variable domain, its missing parts supplied by reference TRBV11-2 and TRBJ2-7, is EAGVAQSPRYKIIEKRQSVAFWCNPISGHATLYWYQQILGQGPKLLIQFQNNGVVDDSQLPKDRFSAERLKGVDSTLKIQPAKLEDSAVYLCASSLNRDSSYEQYFGPGTRLTVT.

The gene calls are TRBV5-4 and TRBJ2-7; perhaps TRBD1 as D (6 bases). The CDR3 has 15 residues. Trimming cost V 0 bases and J 6 bases, with 16 bases left between them. Germline V lookup: CDR1 SGHNT, CDR2 YYREEE (reference sequence). As DNA, the CDR3 is TGTGCCAGCAGCTTGGAGGGACAAGTGTCGGGCGAGCAGTACTTC. This codes for CASSLEGQVSGEQYF.

The chain recombines TRBV9 with TRBJ2-7; D is uncertain. CDR1 and CDR2 (germline): SGDLS, YYNGEE. V shed 4 bases and J shed 2 bases, with 13 bases lying between them. The CDR3 sequence is 14 residues long. The CDR3 loop is CASSPWGRTYEQYF. The CDR3 DNA is TGTGCCAGCAGCCCCTGGGGAAGAACCTACGAGCAGTACTTC.

V and J are TRBV5-1 and TRBJ2-7, with a weak D call TRBD1 (5 bases). This CDR3 has 16 amino acids. Trimming took off 1 base at V and 4 bases at J, with 18 bases between the two ends. Germline CDR1 SGHRS, CDR2 YFSETQ. CDR3 DNA: TGCGCCAGCAGCTTGAGCTTCGGACACATGGGGTACGAGCAGTACTTC. It specifies CASSLSFGHMGYEQYF.